The next 29 T cell receptor beta chains were all read from a single sample in a study of T-cell reconstitution after alpha-beta-depleted transplantation in children. Using unique molecular identifiers, the investigators prepared the TCRbeta library. One entry per CDR3 protein, called by TCRdb with MiXCR from the PCR reads. The table lists about 690,000 distinct CDR3 sequences, approximately 15% of them singletons, with around 0.96% in the top ten. This specimen was PBMCs from the stem cell graft donor, taken from the stem cell graft. The receptors shown here come from a human donor who donated a stem cell graft to a child with acute myeloid leukemia.

The chain combines TRBV12-3 or TRBV12-4 with TRBJ2-3, with D tentatively TRBD1 or TRBD2 (5 bases each). The CDR3 totals 14 residues. V lost 7 bases, J lost 2 bases, and 13 bases lay in between. CDR3 DNA sequence: TGTGCCAGCAATTCCCGGGACGTCACAGATACGCAGTATTTT. This translates into CASNSRDVTDTQYF.

The chain recombines TRBV9 with TRBJ1-1; the D is unclear. The V and J ends lost 1 base and 11 bases respectively, with 15 bases between them. Germline CDR1 and CDR2: SGDLS and YYNGEE. This CDR3 region has 13 residues. CDR3 nucleotide sequence: TGTGCCAGCAGCGTAAGTGATGCCCGGGCGGCTTTCTTT. Translating gives CASSVSDARAAFF.

This clonotype was found many times. This chain uses TRBV20-1 with TRBJ2-3, with D perhaps matching TRBD1 (7 bases). CDR1 is DFQATT and CDR2 is SNEGSKA in the germline V gene (reference sequence). This CDR3 has 14 amino acids. The V end was cut by 6 bases, the J end by 5 bases, with 18 bases between. This CDR3 reads CSAVDRAEGDTQYF. The CDR3 bases are TGCAGTGCCGTCGACAGGGCGGAGGGAGATACGCAGTATTTT.

The V and J genes are TRBV21-1 and TRBJ2-5. TRBV21-1 is a pseudogene locus. This CDR3 contains 12 residues. The CDR3 loop is CASSKAQETQYF. In DNA, the CDR3 is TGTGCCAGCAGCAAAGCCCAAGAGACCCAGTACTTC.

This clonotype has a handful of counts. The chain is built from TRBV4-3 and TRBJ2-7, with 7 positions matching TRBD2. Trimming at V came to 0 bases and at J to 7 bases, leaving 15 bases not matched to a gene. Germline CDR1 is LGHNA and CDR2 is YSLEER. CDR3 size: 17 residues. Written as DNA, the CDR3 is TGCGCCAGCAGCCAAGACCGGAAGAGCGGGGAAATGGGAGAGCAGTACTTC. Protein: CASSQDRKSGEMGEQYF.

The chain is built from TRBV11-3 and TRBJ2-1; 11 positions match TRBD1. The V segment lost 1 base and the J segment 6 bases; nucleotides outside the gene matches: 5. This CDR3 has 16 amino acids. Germline assignment: CDR1 SGHNT and CDR2 YENEEA. CDR3 nucleotide sequence: TGTGCCAGCAGCTTAGCCTCAGGGACAGGGGGCAATGAGCAGTTCTTC. Translating gives CASSLASGTGGNEQFF. Looking up the rest from reference TRBV11-3 and TRBJ2-1 gives the full variable domain: EAGVVQSPRYKIIEKKQPVAFWCNPISGHNTLYWYLQNLGQGPELLIRYENEEAVDDSQLPKDRFSAERLKGVDSTLKIQPAELGDSAVYLCASSLASGTGGNEQFFGPGTRLTVL.

This clonotype was seen many times. This sequence joins TRBV4-3 and TRBJ2-2; D not certain. Looked up from germline, CDR1 is LGHNA and CDR2 is YSLEER. CDR3 size: 14 residues. CDR3 in amino acids: CASQGSANTGELFF. The CDR3 DNA reads TGCGCTTCTCAAGGTTCCGCGAACACCGGGGAGCTGTTTTTT.

This clonotype was counted ten times or more. CDR3 loop: CASSLGGSTNEKLFF. The CDR3 DNA is TGTGCCAGCAGCTTAGGTGGCTCTACTAATGAAAAACTGTTTTTT. This rearrangement joins TRBV7-2 to TRBJ1-4; D is unresolved. This CDR3 region has 15 residues. Trimming took off 1 base at V and 2 bases at J, with 8 bases between the two ends. Germline CDR1 SGHTA, CDR2 FQGNSA.

This clonotype was detected ten times or more. The CDR3, as DNA: TGCAGTGCTAGTTTCGGGGCCGAGGGTGAAAAACTGTTTTTT. Amino acids: CSASFGAEGEKLFF. The rearrangement joins TRBV20-1 to TRBJ1-4, with D possibly TRBD1 on 5 matching bases. The germline V gene has CDR1 DFQATT and CDR2 SNEGSKA (reference sequence). V shed 3 bases and J shed 7 bases, with 15 bases lying between them. The CDR3 has 14 amino acids.

In this sample, this clonotype turned up a few times. The chain carries TRBV20-1 and TRBJ2-2; 7 nucleotides match TRBD1. J lost 2 bases, V lost 6 bases, and 6 bases had no gene match. The CDR3 is made up of 14 amino acids. Germline V lookup: CDR1 DFQATT, CDR2 SNEGSKA (reference sequence). The CDR3, as DNA: TGCAGTGCGAGGGGACAGTTCAACACCGGGGAGCTGTTTTTT. This gives the protein CSARGQFNTGELFF.

Ten or more counts support this clonotype. The chain couples TRBV20-1 to TRBJ2-7; 10 bases map to TRBD2. There are 18 residues in the CDR3. Germline V gene lookup returns CDR1 DFQATT and CDR2 SNEGSKA (reference sequence). Losses at the gene ends were 0 bases for V and 2 bases for J; bases not matched to a gene: 13. CDR3: CSARDLRDSGGPAYEQYV. CDR3 in DNA: TGCAGTGCTAGAGATCTCAGAGATAGCGGGGGGCCCGCCTACGAGCAGTACGTC.

Worth noting for this clonotype: This may be a read error, as it is one base from a much larger clone. V gene TRBV12-3 or TRBV12-4 combines with J gene TRBJ2-5, with D possibly matching TRBD2 (5 bases). V was shortened by 6 bases and J by 7 bases, with 9 bases between the two germline ends. The CDR3 has 11 amino acids. CDR3 sequence reads: CASSQEGTQYF. CDR3 bases: TGTGCCAGCAGCCAAGAGGGGACCCAGTACTTC.

CDR3 in amino acids: CASSPRGGLNEQYF. The CDR3 DNA sequence: TGTGCCAGCAGCCCCAGGGGGGGGCTCAATGAGCAGTACTTC. V is TRBV7-2 and J is TRBJ2-1; possibly TRBD1 or TRBD2 for D (7 bases each). The DNA end is a closer match to TRBJ2-7, so the J assignment may be wrong. Germline V gene lookup returns CDR1 SGHTA and CDR2 FQGNSA. The CDR3 spans 14 residues.

This clonotype was counted many times. The gene calls are TRBV29-1 and TRBJ1-5; D gene uncertain. Germline values: CDR1 SQVTM, CDR2 ANQGSEA. The CDR3 totals 15 residues. Trimming pared 4 bases from V and 2 bases from J, leaving 15 bases between. The CDR3 reads CSVVVEGEGNQPQHF. The DNA for the CDR3 is TGCAGCGTTGTTGTTGAGGGCGAGGGCAATCAGCCCCAGCATTTT. Full variable domain (remainder filled in from reference TRBV29-1 and TRBJ1-5): SAVISQKPSRDICQRGTSLTIQCQVDSQVTMMFWYRQQPGQSLTLIATANQGSEATYESGFVIDKFPISRPNLTFSTLTVSNMSPEDSSIYLCSVVVEGEGNQPQHFGDGTRLSIL.

This clonotype came up many times. This chain links TRBV4-3 with TRBJ2-3; either TRBD1 or TRBD2 may fit D (5 bases each). The CDR3 length is 14 residues. V lost 2 bases, J lost 2 bases, and 8 bases lay in between. CDR1 LGHNA and CDR2 YSLEER come from the germline V gene. The CDR3 sequence is CASSQLGDTDTQYF. Here the CDR3 DNA reads TGCGCCAGCAGCCAATTGGGGGACACAGATACGCAGTATTTT.

This clonotype was detected only a few times. The chain couples TRBV11-2 to TRBJ2-7; D possibly matches TRBD1 or TRBD2 (5 bases each). The germline V gene has CDR1 SGHAT and CDR2 FQNNGV. The V end lost 2 bases, the J end lost 7 bases, and 24 bases lay between the germline ends. The CDR3 loop spans 17 amino acids. The CDR3 here is CASSLTFMRGAPGEQYF. CDR3 sequence (DNA): TGTGCCAGCAGCTTAACGTTTATGAGGGGCGCCCCGGGGGAGCAGTACTTC.

The chain employs TRBV6-1 and TRBJ2-1; D perhaps matches TRBD1 (6 bases). V was shortened by 6 bases and J by 6 bases, with 21 bases between the two germline ends. The CDR3 runs 16 residues. The germline V gene encodes CDR1 MNHNS and CDR2 SASEGT. The CDR3 protein is CASRGWGQGKANEQFF. CDR3 nucleotide sequence: TGTGCCAGCAGAGGATGGGGGCAGGGGAAGGCCAATGAGCAGTTCTTC.

This chain uses TRBV6-2 or TRBV6-3 with TRBJ1-1; 10 nucleotides align to TRBD1. CDR1 MNHEY and CDR2 SVGEGT come from the germline V gene. This CDR3 contains 13 residues. Losses at the gene ends were 7 bases for V and 14 bases for J; bases not matched to a gene: 13. The CDR3 DNA sequence: TGTGCCAGCACCGCGGGACAGGGGCGCCGGAGGTTCTTT. Residues: CASTAGQGRRRFF.

The chain joins TRBV6-1 to TRBJ2-3; maybe TRBD2 (5 bases). The germline CDR1 and CDR2 sequences are MNHNS and SASEGT. The CDR3 consists of 14 residues. Trimming left V 6 bases short and J 1 base short, with 11 bases between. The CDR3 DNA follows: TGTGCCAGCAGGCGAGGACTGGGCACAGATACGCAGTATTTT. Amino acids: CASRRGLGTDTQYF.

This chain links TRBV15 with TRBJ2-7, with 7 bases aligning to TRBD1. The CDR3 has 14 amino acids. The V and J ends lost 5 bases and 0 bases, in that order; junction bases with no gene match: 4. Germline CDR1 reads LNHNV; CDR2 reads YYDKDF (reference sequence). Here the CDR3 reads CATSGTASSYEQYF. CDR3 nucleotides: TGTGCCACCAGCGGGACAGCGAGCTCCTACGAGCAGTACTTC.

This rearrangement joins TRBV12-3 or TRBV12-4 to TRBJ2-3; possibly TRBD2 for D (5 bases). The CDR3 consists of 14 residues. Trimming removed 5 bases from V and 6 bases from J, with 15 bases in between. CDR3 in amino acids: CASSGSGSGDTQYF. CDR3 sequence (DNA): TGTGCCAGCAGTGGGAGCGGCTCAGGTGATACGCAGTATTTT.

The chain combines TRBV5-1 with TRBJ1-1; no definite D call. Germline values: CDR1 SGHRS, CDR2 YFSETQ. V was cut by 0 bases and J by 2 bases, with 11 bases left in between. CDR3 length equals 15 residues. The CDR3 reads CASSLESRLNTEAFF. For the CDR3, the DNA is TGCGCCAGCAGCTTGGAAAGCAGACTTAACACTGAAGCTTTCTTT.

This clonotype occurred a few times. The chain couples TRBV7-3 to TRBJ2-1; 10 bases align to TRBD1. V shed 5 bases, J shed 3 bases, and the junction held 10 bases outside the gene matches. The germline V gene has CDR1 SGHTA and CDR2 FQGTGA. CDR3 size: 17 residues. The CDR3, as DNA: TGTGCCAGCAGCCCCGGGACAGGGGCCATACACTACAATGAGCAGTTCTTC. Its protein is CASSPGTGAIHYNEQFF.

The genes are TRBV7-2 and TRBJ1-4; possibly TRBD1 for D (5 bases). Germline V CDR1 and CDR2: SGHTA, FQGNSA. Trimming pared 6 bases from V and 5 bases from J, leaving 16 bases between. This CDR3 region has 15 residues. The CDR3 DNA sequence: TGTGCCAGCAGTTCCCGCTGGGGGATGAATGAAAAACTGTTTTTT. This sequence encodes CASSSRWGMNEKLFF.

The chain couples TRBV7-9 to TRBJ1-5; D remains unclear. V gave up 5 bases and J gave up 6 bases, with 14 bases separating them. The CDR3 has 14 amino acids. The germline V gene has CDR1 SEHNR and CDR2 FQNEAQ (reference sequence). CDR3 sequence (DNA): TGTGCCAGCAGCAGGACCGGAGATGGTCAGCCCCAGCATTTT. It yields the protein CASSRTGDGQPQHF.

The J gene is TRBJ1-5, the V gene TRBV19, with D perhaps TRBD1 (5 bases). Germline-derived CDR1 and CDR2 are LNHDA and SQIVND (reference sequence). Trimming pared 7 bases from V and 0 bases from J, leaving 13 bases between. This CDR3 spans 15 amino acids. CDR3 coding DNA: TGTGCCAGTACTGCCGGACAACGTAGCAATCAGCCCCAGCATTTT. This sequence encodes CASTAGQRSNQPQHF.

A single count supports this clonotype. This rearrangement joins TRBV7-9 to TRBJ2-3, with a tentative D call TRBD2 (7 bases). CDR1 and CDR2 from the germline V gene are SEHNR and FQNEAQ (reference sequence). Trimming took off 7 bases at V and 8 bases at J, with 25 bases between the two ends. The CDR3 is 16 amino acids. The CDR3 region is CASTPGQGLAEGTQYF. The CDR3 nucleotides are TGTGCCAGCACCCCGGGACAAGGCCTAGCGGAGGGTACGCAGTATTTT.

This clonotype occurred many times. This rearrangement joins TRBV6-5 to TRBJ1-1, with D uncertain. This CDR3 is 15 amino acids long. With 0 bases removed from V and 1 base from J, the gap between germline ends came to 9 bases. The germline V gene has CDR1 MNHEY and CDR2 SVGAGI. In nucleotides, the CDR3 is TGTGCCAGCAGTTACTCTTGGACTTCGAACACTGAAGCTTTCTTT. Its translation is CASSYSWTSNTEAFF.

This clonotype turned up a few times. V and J are TRBV25-1 and TRBJ1-2; D call uncertain. This CDR3 has 14 amino acids. CDR1 is MGHDK and CDR2 is SYGVNS in the germline V gene. The V end was cut by 4 bases, the J end by 1 base, with 10 bases between. CDR3 coding DNA: TGTGCCAGCAGTGTCGGACTTTTTAACTATGGCTACACCTTC. It is translated as CASSVGLFNYGYTF.